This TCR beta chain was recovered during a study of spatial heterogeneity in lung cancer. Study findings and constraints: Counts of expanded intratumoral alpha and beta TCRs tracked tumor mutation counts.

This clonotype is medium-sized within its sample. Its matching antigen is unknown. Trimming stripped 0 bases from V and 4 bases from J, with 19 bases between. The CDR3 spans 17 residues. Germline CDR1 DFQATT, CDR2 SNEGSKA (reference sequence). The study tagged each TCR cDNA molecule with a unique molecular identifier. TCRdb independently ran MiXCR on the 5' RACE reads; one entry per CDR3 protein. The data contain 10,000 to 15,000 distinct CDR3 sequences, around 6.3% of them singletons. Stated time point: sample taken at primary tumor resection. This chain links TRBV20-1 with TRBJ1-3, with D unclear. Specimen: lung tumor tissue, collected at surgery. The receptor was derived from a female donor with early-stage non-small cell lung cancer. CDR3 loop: CSARDPRGPPSGNTIYF. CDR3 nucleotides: TGCAGTGCTAGAGACCCCCGCGGTCCTCCGAGCGGAAACACCATATATTTT.